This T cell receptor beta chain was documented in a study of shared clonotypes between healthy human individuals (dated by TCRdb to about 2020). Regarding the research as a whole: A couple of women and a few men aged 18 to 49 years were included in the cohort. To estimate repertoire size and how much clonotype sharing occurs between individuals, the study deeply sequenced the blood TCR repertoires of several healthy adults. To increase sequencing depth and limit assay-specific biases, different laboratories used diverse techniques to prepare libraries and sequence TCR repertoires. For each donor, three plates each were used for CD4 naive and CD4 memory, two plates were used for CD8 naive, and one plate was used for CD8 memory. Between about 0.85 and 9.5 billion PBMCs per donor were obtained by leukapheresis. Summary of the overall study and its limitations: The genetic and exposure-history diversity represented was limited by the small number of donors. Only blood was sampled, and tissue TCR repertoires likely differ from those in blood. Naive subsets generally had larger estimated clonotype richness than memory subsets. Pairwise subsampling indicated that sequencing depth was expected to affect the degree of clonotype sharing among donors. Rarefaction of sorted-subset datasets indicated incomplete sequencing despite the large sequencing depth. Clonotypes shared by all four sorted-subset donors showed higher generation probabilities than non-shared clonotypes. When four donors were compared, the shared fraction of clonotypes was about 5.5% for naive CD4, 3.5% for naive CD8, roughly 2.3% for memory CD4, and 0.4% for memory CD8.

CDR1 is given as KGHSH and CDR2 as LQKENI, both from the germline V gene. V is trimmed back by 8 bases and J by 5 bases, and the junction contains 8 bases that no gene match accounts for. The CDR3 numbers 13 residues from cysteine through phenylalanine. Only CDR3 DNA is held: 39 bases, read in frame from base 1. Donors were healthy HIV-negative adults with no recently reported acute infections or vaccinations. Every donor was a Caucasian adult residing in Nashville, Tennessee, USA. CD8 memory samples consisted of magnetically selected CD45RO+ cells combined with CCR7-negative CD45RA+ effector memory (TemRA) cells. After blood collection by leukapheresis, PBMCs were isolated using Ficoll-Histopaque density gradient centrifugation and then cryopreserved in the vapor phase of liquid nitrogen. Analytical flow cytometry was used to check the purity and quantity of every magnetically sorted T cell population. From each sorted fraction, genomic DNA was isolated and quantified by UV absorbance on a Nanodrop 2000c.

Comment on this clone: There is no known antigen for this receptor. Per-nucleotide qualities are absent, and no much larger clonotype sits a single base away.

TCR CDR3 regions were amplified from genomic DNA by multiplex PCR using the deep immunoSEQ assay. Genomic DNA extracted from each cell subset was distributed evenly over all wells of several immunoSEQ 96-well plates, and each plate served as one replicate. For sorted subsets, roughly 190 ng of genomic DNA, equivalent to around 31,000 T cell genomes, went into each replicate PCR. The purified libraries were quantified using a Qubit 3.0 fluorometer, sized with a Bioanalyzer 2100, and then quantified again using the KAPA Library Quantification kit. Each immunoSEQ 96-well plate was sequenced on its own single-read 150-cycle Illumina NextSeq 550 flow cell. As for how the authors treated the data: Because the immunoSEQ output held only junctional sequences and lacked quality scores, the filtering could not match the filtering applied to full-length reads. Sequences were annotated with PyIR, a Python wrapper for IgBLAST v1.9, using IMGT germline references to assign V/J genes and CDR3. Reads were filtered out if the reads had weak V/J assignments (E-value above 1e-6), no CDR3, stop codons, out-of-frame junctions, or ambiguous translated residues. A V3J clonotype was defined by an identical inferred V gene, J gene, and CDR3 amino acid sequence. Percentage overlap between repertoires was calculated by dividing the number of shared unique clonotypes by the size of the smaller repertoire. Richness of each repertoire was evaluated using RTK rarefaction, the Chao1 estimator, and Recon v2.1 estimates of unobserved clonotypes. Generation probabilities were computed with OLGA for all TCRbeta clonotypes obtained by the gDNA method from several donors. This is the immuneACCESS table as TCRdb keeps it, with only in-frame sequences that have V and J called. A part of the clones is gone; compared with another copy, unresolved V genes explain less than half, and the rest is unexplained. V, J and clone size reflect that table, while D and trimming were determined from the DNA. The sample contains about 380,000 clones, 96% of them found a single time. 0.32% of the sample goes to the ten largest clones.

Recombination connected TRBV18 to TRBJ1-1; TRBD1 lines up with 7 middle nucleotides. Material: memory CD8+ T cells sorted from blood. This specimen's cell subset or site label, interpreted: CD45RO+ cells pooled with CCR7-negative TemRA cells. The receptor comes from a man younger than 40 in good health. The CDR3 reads CASTRQGHTEAFF. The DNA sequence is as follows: TGTGCCAGCACGCGACAGGGTCATACTGAAGCTTTCTTT.